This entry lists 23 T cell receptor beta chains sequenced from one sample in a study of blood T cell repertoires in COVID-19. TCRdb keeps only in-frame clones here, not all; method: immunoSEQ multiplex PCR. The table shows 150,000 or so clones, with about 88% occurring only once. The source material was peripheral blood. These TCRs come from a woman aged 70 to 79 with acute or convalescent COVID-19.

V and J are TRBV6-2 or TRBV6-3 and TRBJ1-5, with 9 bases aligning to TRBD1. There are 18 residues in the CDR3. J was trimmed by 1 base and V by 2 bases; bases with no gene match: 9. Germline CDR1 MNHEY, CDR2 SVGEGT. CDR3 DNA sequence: TGTGCCAGCAGTTACCAACCTTCGGGGACAGGGAGCAATCAGCCCCAGCATTTT. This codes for CASSYQPSGTGSNQPQHF.

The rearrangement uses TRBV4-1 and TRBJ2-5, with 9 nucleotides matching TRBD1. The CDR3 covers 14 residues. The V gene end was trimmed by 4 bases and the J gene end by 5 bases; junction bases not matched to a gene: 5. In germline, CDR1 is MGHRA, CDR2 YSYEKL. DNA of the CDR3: TGCGCCAGCAGCCCCGGGACAGGGTGGGAGACCCAGTACTTC. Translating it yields CASSPGTGWETQYF.

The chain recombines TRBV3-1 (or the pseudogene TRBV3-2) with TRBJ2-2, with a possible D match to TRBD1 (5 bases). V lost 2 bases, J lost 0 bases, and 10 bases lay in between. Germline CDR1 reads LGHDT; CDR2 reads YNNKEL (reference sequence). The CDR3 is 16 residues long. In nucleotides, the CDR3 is TGTGCCAGCAGCCAATTATCAGGGACGAACACCGGGGAGCTGTTTTTT. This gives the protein CASSQLSGTNTGELFF.

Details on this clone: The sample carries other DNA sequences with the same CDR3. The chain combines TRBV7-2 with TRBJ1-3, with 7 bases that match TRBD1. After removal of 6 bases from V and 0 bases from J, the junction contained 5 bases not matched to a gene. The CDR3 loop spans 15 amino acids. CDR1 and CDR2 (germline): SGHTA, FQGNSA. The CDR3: CASSLTGDSGNTIYF. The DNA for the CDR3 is TGTGCCAGCAGTCTTACAGGGGACTCTGGAAACACCATATATTTT.

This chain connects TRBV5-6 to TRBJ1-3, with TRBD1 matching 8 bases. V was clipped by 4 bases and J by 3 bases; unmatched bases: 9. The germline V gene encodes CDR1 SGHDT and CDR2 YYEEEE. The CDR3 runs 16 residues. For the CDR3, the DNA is TGTGCCAGCAGCCAACGGCCAGGGGGCATTGGAAACACCATATATTTT. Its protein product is CASSQRPGGIGNTIYF. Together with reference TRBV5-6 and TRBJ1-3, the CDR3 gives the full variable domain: DAGVTQSPTHLIKTRGQQVTLRCSPKSGHDTVSWYQQALGQGPQFIFQYYEEEERQRGNFPDRFSGHQFPNYSSELNVNALLLGDSALYLCASSQRPGGIGNTIYFGEGSWLTVV.

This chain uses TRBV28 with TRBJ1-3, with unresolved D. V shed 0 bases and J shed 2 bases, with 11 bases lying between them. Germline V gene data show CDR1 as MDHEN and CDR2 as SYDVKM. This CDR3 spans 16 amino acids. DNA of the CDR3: TGTGCCAGCAGTTTATGGGAAAGTGGAGCTGGAAACACCATATATTTT. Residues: CASSLWESGAGNTIYF.

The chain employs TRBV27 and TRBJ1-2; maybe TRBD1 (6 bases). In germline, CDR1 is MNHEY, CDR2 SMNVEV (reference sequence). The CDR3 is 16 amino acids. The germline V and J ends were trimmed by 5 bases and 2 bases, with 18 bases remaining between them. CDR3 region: CASSPHGQKRNYGYTF. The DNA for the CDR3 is TGTGCCAGCAGTCCACACGGACAGAAAAGGAACTATGGCTACACCTTC.

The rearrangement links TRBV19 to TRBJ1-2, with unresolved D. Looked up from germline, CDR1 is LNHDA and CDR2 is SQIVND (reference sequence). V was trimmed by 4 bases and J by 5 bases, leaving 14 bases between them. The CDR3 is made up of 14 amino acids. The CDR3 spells CASSTPGDTYGYTF. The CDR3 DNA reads TGTGCCAGTAGTACACCCGGGGATACTTATGGCTACACCTTC.

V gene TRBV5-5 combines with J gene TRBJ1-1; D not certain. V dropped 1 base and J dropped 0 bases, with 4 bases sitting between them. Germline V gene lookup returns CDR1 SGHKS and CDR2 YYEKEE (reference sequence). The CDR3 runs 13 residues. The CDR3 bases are TGTGCCAGCAGCTTGTCGGTGAACACTGAAGCTTTCTTT. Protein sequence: CASSLSVNTEAFF. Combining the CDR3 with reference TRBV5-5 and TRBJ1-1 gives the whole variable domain DAGVTQSPTHLIKTRGQQVTLRCSPISGHKSVSWYQQVLGQGPQFIFQYYEKEERGRGNFPDRFSARQFPNYSSELNVNALLLGDSALYLCASSLSVNTEAFFGQGTRLTVV.

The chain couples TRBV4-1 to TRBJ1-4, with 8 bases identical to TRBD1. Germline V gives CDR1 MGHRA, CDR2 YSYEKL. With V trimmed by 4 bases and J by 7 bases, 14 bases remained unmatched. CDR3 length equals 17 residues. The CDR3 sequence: CASSLTFGQGEGEKLFF. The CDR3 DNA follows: TGCGCCAGCAGCCTAACATTCGGACAGGGAGAAGGTGAAAAACTGTTTTTT.

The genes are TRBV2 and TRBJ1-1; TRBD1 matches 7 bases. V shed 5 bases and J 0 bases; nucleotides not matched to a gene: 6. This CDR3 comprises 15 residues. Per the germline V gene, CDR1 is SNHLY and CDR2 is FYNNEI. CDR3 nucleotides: TGTGCCAGCAGTTGGGGCAGGGGGATGAACACTGAAGCTTTCTTT. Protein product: CASSWGRGMNTEAFF.

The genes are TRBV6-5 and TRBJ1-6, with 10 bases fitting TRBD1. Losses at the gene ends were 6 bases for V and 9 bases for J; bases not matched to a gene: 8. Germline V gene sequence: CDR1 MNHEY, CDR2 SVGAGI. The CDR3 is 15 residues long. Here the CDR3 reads CASSSPGQGISPLHF. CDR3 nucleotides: TGTGCCAGCAGCTCACCGGGACAGGGGATTTCACCCCTCCACTTT.

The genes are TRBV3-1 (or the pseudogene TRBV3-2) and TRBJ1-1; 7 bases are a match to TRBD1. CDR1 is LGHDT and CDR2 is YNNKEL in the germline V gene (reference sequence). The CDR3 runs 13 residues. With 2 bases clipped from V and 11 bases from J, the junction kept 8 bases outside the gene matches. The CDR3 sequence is CASSQTGQSRAFF. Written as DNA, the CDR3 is TGTGCCAGCAGCCAAACGGGACAGTCAAGGGCTTTCTTT.

This CDR3 is CASSYSTGAYGYTF. The CDR3 coding sequence is TGTGCCAGCAGTTACTCGACAGGGGCATATGGCTACACCTTC. V and J are TRBV6-5 and TRBJ1-2, with TRBD1 matching 8 bases. Germline V CDR1 and CDR2: MNHEY, SVGAGI. The V segment lost 0 bases and the J segment 5 bases; nucleotides outside the gene matches: 2. The CDR3 sequence is 14 residues long.

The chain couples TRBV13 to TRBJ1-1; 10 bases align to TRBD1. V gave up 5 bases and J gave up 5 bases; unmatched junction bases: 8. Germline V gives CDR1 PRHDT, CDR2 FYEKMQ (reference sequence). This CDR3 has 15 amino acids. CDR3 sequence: CASSRDRGRGTEAFF. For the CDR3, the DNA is TGTGCCAGCAGCCGCGACAGGGGGCGAGGAACTGAAGCTTTCTTT.

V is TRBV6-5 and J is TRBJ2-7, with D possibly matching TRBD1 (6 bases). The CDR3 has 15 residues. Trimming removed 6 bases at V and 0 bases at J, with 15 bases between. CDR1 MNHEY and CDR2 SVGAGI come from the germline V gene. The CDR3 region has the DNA TGTGCCAGCAGCGTATCGACAGGTGCCTCCTACGAGCAGTACTTC. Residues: CASSVSTGASYEQYF.

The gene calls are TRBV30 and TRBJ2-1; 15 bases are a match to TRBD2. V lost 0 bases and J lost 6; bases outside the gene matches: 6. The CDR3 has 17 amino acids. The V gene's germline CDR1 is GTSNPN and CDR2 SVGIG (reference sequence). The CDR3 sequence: CAWSVARTSGGANEQFF. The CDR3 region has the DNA TGTGCCTGGAGTGTAGCGAGGACTAGCGGGGGGGCCAATGAGCAGTTCTTC.

CDR3 protein: CAISDGQGWGDRDYEQYF. The CDR3 region has the DNA TGTGCCATCAGCGACGGACAGGGTTGGGGCGACAGGGACTACGAGCAGTACTTC. V usage is TRBV10-3 and J usage is TRBJ2-7; 8 bases match TRBD1. Germline V lookup: CDR1 ENHRY, CDR2 SYGVKD. The junction had 19 bases not matched to a gene; V was cut back by 6 bases and J by 3 bases. The CDR3 runs 18 residues.

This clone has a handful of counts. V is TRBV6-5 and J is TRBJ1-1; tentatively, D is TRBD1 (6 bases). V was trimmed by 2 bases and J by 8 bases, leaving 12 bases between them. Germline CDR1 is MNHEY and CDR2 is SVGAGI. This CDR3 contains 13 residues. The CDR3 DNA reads TGTGCCAGCAGTTACCGAGGACAGAGAGAAGCTTTCTTT. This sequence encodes CASSYRGQREAFF.

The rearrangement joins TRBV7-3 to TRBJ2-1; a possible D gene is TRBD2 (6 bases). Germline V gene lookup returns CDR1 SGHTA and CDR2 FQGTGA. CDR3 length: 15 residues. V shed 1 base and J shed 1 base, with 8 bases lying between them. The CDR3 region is CASSLSGVSYNEQFF. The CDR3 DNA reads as TGTGCCAGCAGCTTAAGCGGGGTTTCCTACAATGAGCAGTTCTTC. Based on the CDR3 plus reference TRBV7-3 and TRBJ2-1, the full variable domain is GAGVSQTPSNKVTEKGKYVELRCDPISGHTALYWYRQSLGQGPEFLIYFQGTGAADDSGLPNDRFFAVRPEGSVSTLKIQRTERGDSAVYLCASSLSGVSYNEQFFGPGTRLTVL.

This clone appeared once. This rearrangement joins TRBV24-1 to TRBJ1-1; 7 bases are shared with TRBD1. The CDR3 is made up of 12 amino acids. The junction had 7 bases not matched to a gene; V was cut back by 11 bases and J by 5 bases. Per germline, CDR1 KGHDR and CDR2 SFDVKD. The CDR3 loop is CARKTGETEAFF. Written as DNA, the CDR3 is TGTGCCAGAAAAACAGGGGAAACTGAAGCTTTCTTT.

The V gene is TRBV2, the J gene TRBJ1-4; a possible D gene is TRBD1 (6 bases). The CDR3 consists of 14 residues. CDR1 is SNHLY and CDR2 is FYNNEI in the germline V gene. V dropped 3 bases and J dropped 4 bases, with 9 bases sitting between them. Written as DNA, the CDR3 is TGTGCCAGCAGTGACGACAGGCATAATGAAAAACTGTTTTTT. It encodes CASSDDRHNEKLFF.

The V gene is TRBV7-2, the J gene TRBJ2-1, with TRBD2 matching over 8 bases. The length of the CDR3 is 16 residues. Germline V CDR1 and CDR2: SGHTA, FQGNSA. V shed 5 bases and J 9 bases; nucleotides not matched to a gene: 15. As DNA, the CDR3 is TGTGCCAGCAGCCCCGACCTCGGGGGGGCAAGGTCTGAGCAGTTCTTC. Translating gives CASSPDLGGARSEQFF.